One sample yielded the 27 T cell receptor beta chains listed below, sequenced in a study of T-cell reconstitution after alpha-beta-depleted transplantation in children. Using unique molecular identifiers, the investigators prepared the TCRbeta library. TCRdb itself ran the PCR reads through MiXCR, one entry per CDR3 protein. Seen here are some 400,000 distinct CDR3 sequences, approximately 20% observed once, and the top ten hold around 3.9%. This material consisted of PBMCs from the stem cell graft donor, taken from the stem cell graft. The source is a human donor who donated a stem cell graft to a child with acute myeloid leukemia.

V and J are TRBV19 and TRBJ1-5, with D unclear. This CDR3 contains 14 residues. V gave up 5 bases and J gave up 4 bases, with 12 bases separating them. The germline CDR1 and CDR2 sequences are LNHDA and SQIVND (reference sequence). The CDR3 DNA reads as TGTGCCAGTAGTGGGCAGGTGGAAAATCAGCCCCAGCATTTT. It translates to CASSGQVENQPQHF.

The chain combines TRBV15 with TRBJ2-2; TRBD1 aligns across 7 bases. V was clipped by 5 bases and J by 3 bases; unmatched bases: 0. CDR3 length: 13 amino acids. Germline V lookup: CDR1 LNHNV, CDR2 YYDKDF (reference sequence). The CDR3 loop reads CATSGQDTGELFF. The DNA for the CDR3 is TGTGCCACCAGCGGACAGGACACCGGGGAGCTGTTTTTT.

The chain has TRBV12-3 or TRBV12-4 and TRBJ1-2, with 7 bases that match TRBD1. The junction had 10 bases not matched to a gene; V was cut back by 5 bases and J by 4 bases. This CDR3 region has 15 residues. The CDR3 sequence: CASSPTTGQTYGYTF. Written as DNA, the CDR3 is TGTGCCAGCAGTCCTACGACGGGACAGACCTATGGCTACACCTTC.

Many counts were recorded for this clonotype. The rearrangement uses TRBV20-1 and TRBJ2-7; 8 bases are shared with TRBD1. Germline values: CDR1 DFQATT, CDR2 SNEGSKA (reference sequence). The CDR3 is 13 amino acids. V gave up 5 bases and J gave up 5 bases; unmatched junction bases: 8. CDR3 DNA: TGCAGTGCTTTAAGGACAGGGACGGACGAGCAGTACTTC. Translated: CSALRTGTDEQYF.

This clonotype was seen just once. The rearrangement links TRBV6-1 to TRBJ2-5; D may be TRBD2 (6 bases). CDR1 is MNHNS, CDR2 SASEGT, per germline. The CDR3 is 14 residues long. The V and J ends lost 2 bases and 5 bases respectively, with 12 bases between them. CDR3 loop: CASSEPGARETQYF. CDR3 DNA sequence: TGTGCCAGCAGTGAACCGGGAGCGCGGGAGACCCAGTACTTC.

This clonotype was counted a few times. V and J are TRBV19 and TRBJ1-6; D gene uncertain. V was trimmed by 7 bases and J by 9 bases, leaving 25 bases between them. This CDR3 has 17 amino acids. Per the germline V gene, CDR1 is LNHDA and CDR2 is SQIVND (reference sequence). Here the CDR3 DNA reads TGTGCCAGTATCTCCTCCCAAGGAGGGAGAGATCGTTCACCCCTCCACTTT. Amino acid sequence: CASISSQGGRDRSPLHF.

The chain has TRBV12-3 or TRBV12-4 and TRBJ2-7; 9 bases align to TRBD2. This CDR3 contains 15 residues. V trimming: 5 bases; J trimming: 1 base; junction bases outside the gene matches: 6. For the CDR3, the DNA is TGTGCCAGCAGTCGGCGGACTAGCGCTTCCTACGAGCAGTACTTC. Translated: CASSRRTSASYEQYF.

This clonotype was detected only a few times. The V and J genes are TRBV20-1 and TRBJ2-7, with 7 bases fitting TRBD2. The CDR3 has 15 amino acids. The V gene end was trimmed by 0 bases and the J gene end by 0 bases; junction bases not matched to a gene: 5. In germline, CDR1 is DFQATT, CDR2 SNEGSKA (reference sequence). The CDR3 DNA reads as TGCAGTGCTAGAGATCGACTAGCTCTCTCCTACGAGCAGTACTTC. Amino acid sequence: CSARDRLALSYEQYF.

This clonotype was observed a handful of times. This chain connects TRBV27 to TRBJ2-7; a possible D gene is TRBD2 (5 bases). Per germline, CDR1 MNHEY and CDR2 SMNVEV (reference sequence). Trimming shortened V by 2 bases and J by 2 bases, and 13 bases separated the two germline ends. The CDR3 length is 15 residues. CDR3 loop: CASSLVVANAYEQYF. Written as DNA, the CDR3 is TGTGCCAGCAGTTTAGTGGTAGCGAACGCCTACGAGCAGTACTTC.

This clonotype was seen a handful of times. The V and J genes are TRBV29-1 and TRBJ2-3; D is uncertain. This CDR3 region has 16 residues. Germline V gene sequence: CDR1 SQVTM, CDR2 ANQGSEA. Trimming left V 6 bases short and J 2 bases short, with 21 bases between. The CDR3, as DNA: TGCAGCGTACGCGGCCCTAGGATTGGGGTCACAGATACGCAGTATTTT. It codes for CSVRGPRIGVTDTQYF.

This sequence joins TRBV20-1 and TRBJ2-1; a weak D match, TRBD2 (6 bases). The CDR3 loop spans 16 amino acids. Per germline, CDR1 DFQATT and CDR2 SNEGSKA (reference sequence). The V gene lost 1 base and the J gene lost 4 bases, with 17 bases spanning the gap. CDR3 sequence: CSARASPGGSYNEQFF. CDR3 nucleotides: TGCAGTGCTAGAGCTTCACCCGGGGGATCGTACAATGAGCAGTTCTTC.

The chain links TRBV7-2 to TRBJ2-1; TRBD2 might be the D (5 bases). Between the trimmed V and J ends, which lost 0 bases and 5 bases, there was a span of 11 bases. Germline V gives CDR1 SGHTA, CDR2 FQGNSA. CDR3 length: 15 residues. For the CDR3, the DNA is TGTGCCAGCAGCTTAGCTAGCGCACTCGACAATGAGCAGTTCTTC. Its translation is CASSLASALDNEQFF.

The rearrangement links TRBV7-8 to TRBJ2-5; the D gene is possibly TRBD1 (6 bases). Germline V gene data show CDR1 as SGHVS and CDR2 as FQNEAQ. The CDR3 covers 14 residues. Trimming left V 6 bases short and J 2 bases short, with 13 bases between. The DNA of the CDR3 is TGTGCCAGCAGACTGGGGGCCAGACAAGAGACCCAGTACTTC. It yields the protein CASRLGARQETQYF.

There are many counts of this clonotype. One end of the junction fails to match germline, which may point to a read error. This chain connects TRBV28 to TRBJ2-7, with D perhaps TRBD1 (5 bases). Germline V gene lookup returns CDR1 MDHEN and CDR2 SYDVKM. This CDR3 region has 13 residues. CDR3 sequence (DNA): TGTGCCAGCACTTTAGACAGACCCTACGAGCAGTACTTC. Amino acids: CASTLDRPYEQYF.

J is TRBJ2-5 and V is TRBV6-1; D assignment may be TRBD1 or TRBD2 (5 bases each). V lost 6 bases, J lost 5 bases, and 16 bases lay in between. This CDR3 contains 14 residues. The germline CDR1 and CDR2 sequences are MNHNS and SASEGT. The CDR3 coding sequence is TGTGCCAGCAGCCCCGGGACGGAGGCTGAGACCCAGTACTTC. Protein sequence: CASSPGTEAETQYF.

This clonotype was counted many times. The rearrangement links TRBV6-4 to TRBJ2-3; 7 positions match TRBD2. In germline, CDR1 is MRHNA, CDR2 SNTAGT. CDR3 length: 16 residues. V shed 3 bases, J shed 2 bases, and the junction held 8 bases outside the gene matches. As DNA, the CDR3 is TGTGCCAGCAGTGAAAATGCCGGGACTACCACAGATACGCAGTATTTT. Its translation is CASSENAGTTTDTQYF.

This chain uses TRBV28 with TRBJ2-3; D gene unclear. V lost 4 bases to trimming and J lost 1 base, with 12 bases between them. The germline CDR1 and CDR2 sequences are MDHEN and SYDVKM. The CDR3 spans 15 residues. The chain's CDR3 is CASSSAAAGTDTQYF. For the CDR3, the DNA is TGTGCCAGCAGTTCCGCTGCTGCGGGCACAGATACGCAGTATTTT.

J is TRBJ2-1 and V is TRBV10-3, with 11 nucleotides matching TRBD2. Germline CDR1 and CDR2: ENHRY and SYGVKD. The V and J ends lost 8 bases and 3 bases, in that order; junction bases with no gene match: 9. This CDR3 region has 16 residues. In DNA, the CDR3 is TGTGCCATCCAGGCCCCGACTAGCGGGAACTACAATGAGCAGTTCTTC. This codes for CAIQAPTSGNYNEQFF.

The V and J genes are TRBV9 and TRBJ2-7, with 7 bases aligning to TRBD1. The CDR3 is 14 residues long. CDR1 is SGDLS and CDR2 is YYNGEE in the germline V gene. V shed 3 bases, J shed 6 bases, and the junction held 9 bases outside the gene matches. DNA of the CDR3: TGTGCCAGCAGCGCCGGGACAGATGGGTTCGAGCAGTACTTC. It encodes CASSAGTDGFEQYF.

The table lists this clonotype with a count of one. This chain uses TRBV12-3 or TRBV12-4 with TRBJ1-2; no firm D call. Trimming pared 6 bases from V and 8 bases from J, leaving 13 bases between. The CDR3 sequence is 12 residues long. The CDR3 protein is CASSTPAGGYTF. The CDR3, as DNA: TGTGCCAGCAGCACCCCGGCGGGAGGCTACACCTTC.

This clonotype was seen at least ten times. V usage is TRBV4-2 and J usage is TRBJ2-1; tentatively, D is TRBD1 or TRBD2 (6 bases each). Trimming shortened V by 3 bases and J by 5 bases, and 8 bases separated the two germline ends. CDR1 and CDR2 from the germline V gene are LGHNA and YNFKEQ. This CDR3 is built from 13 residues. CDR3 sequence (DNA): TGTGCCAGCAGCCAGGAGGGGGACAATGAGCAGTTCTTC. Translating it yields CASSQEGDNEQFF.

The chain links TRBV7-2 to TRBJ2-3; 8 bases align to TRBD2. From germline, CDR1 is SGHTA and CDR2 FQGNSA. V shed 1 base, J shed 7 bases, and the junction held 4 bases outside the gene matches. The CDR3 is 14 residues long. The CDR3 is CASSLGGGRNTQYF. CDR3 in DNA: TGTGCCAGCAGCTTAGGCGGGGGGCGAAATACGCAGTATTTT.

The V gene is TRBV7-8, the J gene TRBJ2-1; 7 bases agree with TRBD2. V gave up 1 base and J gave up 0 bases; unmatched junction bases: 6. Germline V gene lookup returns CDR1 SGHVS and CDR2 FQNEAQ. The CDR3 covers 17 residues. CDR3 residues: CASSLGRGGSSYNEQFF. The CDR3 DNA sequence: TGTGCCAGCAGCTTAGGGAGGGGCGGGAGCTCCTACAATGAGCAGTTCTTC.

This rearrangement joins TRBV12-3 or TRBV12-4 to TRBJ1-5; 9 bases match TRBD1. CDR3 length: 16 residues. Unmatched junction bases numbered 10, after V lost 6 bases and J lost 4 bases. The DNA for the CDR3 is TGTGCCAGCAGGACCGGGGACAGGGCGAAGAATCAGCCCCAGCATTTT. This codes for CASRTGDRAKNQPQHF.

The CDR3 DNA reads TGTGCCAGCAGTTACGGCGGGTCACCCCTCCACTTT. Its translation is CASSYGGSPLHF. J is TRBJ1-6 and V is TRBV6-5; D gene ambiguous. Germline V lookup: CDR1 MNHEY, CDR2 SVGAGI. V lost 2 bases and J lost 10, with 6 bases in between. The length of the CDR3 is 12 residues.

The rearrangement links TRBV7-3 to TRBJ1-1; tentatively, D is TRBD1 (5 bases). V lost 0 bases, J lost 6 bases, and 8 bases lay in between. The germline V gene encodes CDR1 SGHTA and CDR2 FQGTGA. The CDR3 runs to 13 residues. CDR3 nucleotides: TGTGCCAGCAGCTTAACGTTGGGGGCTGAAGCTTTCTTT. It encodes CASSLTLGAEAFF.

This clonotype has a count of ten or more. J is TRBJ2-1 and V is TRBV28; 9 bases are a match to TRBD2. CDR3 length equals 15 residues. Germline CDR1 reads MDHEN; CDR2 reads SYDVKM. V lost 7 bases to trimming and J lost 5 bases; unmatched junction nucleotides: 9. CDR3 amino acids: CASILSGRSHNEQFF. The CDR3 nucleotides read TGTGCCAGCATTCTCAGCGGGAGGAGCCACAATGAGCAGTTCTTC.